This T cell receptor (beta chain) was sequenced during a study of CD8 T cells in Susac syndrome. As for the study in general: Within the sequenced Susac syndrome patient group, more than 5 exhibited active disease and roughly 8 were in remission. Treatment status at blood draw for the Susac syndrome patients was therapy-naive, corticosteroids, or intravenous immunoglobulin alone.

This CDR3 has 14 amino acids. The V gene's germline CDR1 is ENHRY and CDR2 SYGVKD. Trimming at V came to 5 bases and at J to 2 bases, leaving 1 base not matched to a gene. Random hexamers were used to reverse transcribe 0.5 to 1 ug of RNA. From the immunoSEQ multiplex PCR reads, TCRdb called clonotypes with MiXCR, one entry per CDR3 protein. This sample yields under 200,000 distinct CDR3 sequences, of which roughly 91% are seen a single time; roughly 0.087% belongs to the top ten. Sequenced: CD4+ T cells from PBMCs. This TCR was recovered from a human donor with Susac syndrome. The chain combines TRBV10-3 with TRBJ2-5; 11 bases match TRBD2. The CDR3 DNA sequence: TGTGCCATCAGTTTAGCGGGGGGGCAAGAGACCCAGTACTTC. Translation gives CAISLAGGQETQYF.